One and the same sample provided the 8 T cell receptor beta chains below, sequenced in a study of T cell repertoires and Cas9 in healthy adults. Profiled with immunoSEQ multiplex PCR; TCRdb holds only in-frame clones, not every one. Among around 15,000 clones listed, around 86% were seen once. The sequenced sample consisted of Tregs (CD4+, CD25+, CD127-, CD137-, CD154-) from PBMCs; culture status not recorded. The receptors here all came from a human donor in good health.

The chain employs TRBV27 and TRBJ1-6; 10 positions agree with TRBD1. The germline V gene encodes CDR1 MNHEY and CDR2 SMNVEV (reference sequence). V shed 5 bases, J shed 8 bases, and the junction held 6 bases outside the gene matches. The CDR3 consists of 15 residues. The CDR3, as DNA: TGTGCCAGCAGTCGACCCGGGACAGGGGATTCACCCCTCCACTTT. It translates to CASSRPGTGDSPLHF.

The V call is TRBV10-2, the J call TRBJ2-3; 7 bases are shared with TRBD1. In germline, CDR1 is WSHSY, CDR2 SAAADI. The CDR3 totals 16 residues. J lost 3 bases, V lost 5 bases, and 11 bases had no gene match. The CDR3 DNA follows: TGCGCCAGCAGTTTGACAGGGCCCCTGGGGACAGATACGCAGTATTTT. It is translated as CASSLTGPLGTDTQYF.

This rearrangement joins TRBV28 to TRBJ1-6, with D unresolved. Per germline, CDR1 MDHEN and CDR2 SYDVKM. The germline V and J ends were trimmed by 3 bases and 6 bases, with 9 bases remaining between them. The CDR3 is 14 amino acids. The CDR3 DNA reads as TGTGCCAGCAGTTTGGACGGAGCTAATTCACCCCTCCACTTT. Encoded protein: CASSLDGANSPLHF.

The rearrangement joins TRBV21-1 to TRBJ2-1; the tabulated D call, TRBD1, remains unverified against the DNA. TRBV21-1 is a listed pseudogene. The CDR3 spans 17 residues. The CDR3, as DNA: TGTGCCAGCCCCATCTTAGGGGCCGTGAGCTCCTACAATGAGCAGTTCTTC. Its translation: CASPILGAVSSYNEQFF.

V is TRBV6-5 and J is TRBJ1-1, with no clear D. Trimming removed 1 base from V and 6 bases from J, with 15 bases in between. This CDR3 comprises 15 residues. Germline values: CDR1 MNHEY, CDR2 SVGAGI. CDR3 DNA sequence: TGTGCCAGCAGTTACTATTCGAGCCGGGAGTCTGAAGCTTTCTTT. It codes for CASSYYSSRESEAFF.

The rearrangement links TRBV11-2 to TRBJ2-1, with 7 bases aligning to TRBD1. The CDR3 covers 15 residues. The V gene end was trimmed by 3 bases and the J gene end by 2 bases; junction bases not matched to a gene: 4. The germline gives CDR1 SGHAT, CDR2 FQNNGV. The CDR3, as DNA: TGTGCCAGCAGCTTTAGACAGGGCACCTACAATGAGCAGTTCTTC. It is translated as CASSFRQGTYNEQFF.

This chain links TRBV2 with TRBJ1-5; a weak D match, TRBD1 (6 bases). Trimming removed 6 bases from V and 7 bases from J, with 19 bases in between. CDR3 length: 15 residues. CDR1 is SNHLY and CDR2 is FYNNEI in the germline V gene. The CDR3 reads CASRATGFPGQPQHF. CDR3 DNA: TGTGCCAGCAGGGCAACAGGGTTCCCAGGACAGCCCCAGCATTTT.

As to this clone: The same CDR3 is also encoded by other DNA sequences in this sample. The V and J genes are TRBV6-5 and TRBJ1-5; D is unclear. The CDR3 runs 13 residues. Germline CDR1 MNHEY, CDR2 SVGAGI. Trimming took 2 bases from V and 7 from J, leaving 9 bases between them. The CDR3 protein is CASSYRGGQPQHF. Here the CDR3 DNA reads TGTGCCAGCAGTTACCGGGGAGGACAGCCCCAGCATTTT.